This is a list of T cell receptor beta chains from one sample in a study of molecular identifiers for immune sequencing clone quantification. TCRdb fed the PCR reads into MiXCR, producing one record per CDR3 protein. The sample lists under 800,000 distinct CDR3 sequences; roughly 23% were seen once. Source material: naive CD8+ T cells from blood, with Jurkat cell RNA spiked in. All receptors come from a human donor in good health. Some libraries in this study had Jurkat cell RNA spiked in. Each CDR3 is given with its conserved first and last residue. The order of the fields is D gene, clone size, V gene, J gene, CDR3 DNA, CDR3 protein. D genes are given only for firm matches. Only part of the rows carry a size: once, few, many, or a class if the clone is expanded.

>.|.|TRBV7-9|TRBJ2-5
TGTGCCAGCGGGGGCAGCCGAGAGACCCAGTACTTC
CASGGSRETQYF
>TRBD1|.|TRBV5-8|TRBJ2-7
TGTGGCAGCAGCTTACGGGACAGACCCTACGAGCAGTACTTC
CGSSLRDRPYEQYF
>.|few|TRBV2|TRBJ2-7
TGTGCCACGTTACCGTCTCGTCGTCAATACTCCTACGAGCAGTACTTC
CATLPSRRQYSYEQYF
>.|many|TRBV7-9|TRBJ2-3
TGTGCCAGCAGCGACACCCGTAGCGCCCTTGGGGCAGATACGCAGTATTTT
CASSDTRSALGADTQYF
>TRBD1|few|TRBV12-3/TRBV12-4|TRBJ1-4
TGTGCCAGCAGCGCAGGGGGCGTAAATGAAAAACTGTTTTTT
CASSAGGVNEKLFF
>.|many|TRBV19|TRBJ2-2
TGTGCCAGTAGTATGGGTACCGGGGAGCTGTTTTTT
CASSMGTGELFF
>.|.|TRBV29-1|TRBJ1-2
TGCAGCGTTGAAGTGGGCAGGGTCGACTATGGCTACACCTTC
CSVEVGRVDYGYTF
>.|.|TRBV4-2|TRBJ1-4
TGTGCCAGCAGCCACTTCGGGACCCGAGCAACTAATGAAAAACTGTTTTTT
CASSHFGTRATNEKLFF
>.|few|TRBV4-1|TRBJ1-6
TGCGCCAGCAGCCAAGTCGACATGAGTAATTCACCCCTCCACTTT
CASSQVDMSNSPLHF
>.|.|TRBV19|TRBJ2-1
TGTGCCAGTAGTATTGGAGGGAGGAGCTCCTACAATGAGCGGTTCTTC
CASSIGGRSSYNERFF